This entry concerns a single TCR beta chain. Its binding antigen is unknown. There are no base qualities to consult, and no much larger clone falls within one base. The receptor library was made with PCR. The sequencing machine was an Illumina HiSeq 2500. TCR library preparation used molecular barcoding, with unique molecular identifiers applied to normalize quantification of the TCRbeta repertoire. TCRdb reprocessed the public reads (quality trimming at Q25 with fastp, clone calling with MiXCR) and kept in-frame beta chains. Under each unique CDR3 protein, matching rows form one entry showing the most common genes and DNA. For this sample the table gives 190,000 or so distinct CDR3 sequences, of which 5.5% to 7% were detected only once. The ten biggest clones cover roughly 4.7% of the sample. This sample stems from a study of T-cell reconstitution after alpha-beta-depleted transplantation in children listed by TCRdb under 2016. About the investigation overall: Using TCR repertoire profiling, the study followed T-cell immune reconstitution in a quantitative way in children after TCRalphabeta/CD19-depleted allogeneic hematopoietic cell transplantation.

Reading the label with the study, this specimen's treatment or condition is: allogeneic hematopoietic cell transplantation with graft depleted of TCRalphabeta T cells and CD19 B cells. Transplant recipients were children who received TCRalphabeta/CD19-depleted allogeneic hematopoietic cell grafts. The paper as a whole reports these results and caveats: The high TCRbeta diversity at day 60 in some patients was ascribed to recipient T cells and intrathymic progenitors that had survived conditioning. About two months after transplant, the apparently early recovery of alphabetaT-cell counts reportedly depended on just several hundred clones that had expanded rapidly and came from non-depleted graft cells. Over the following months the frequencies of hyperexpanded clones went down, and after one year T-cell counts and TCRbeta diversity were mostly credited to newly produced T cells.

Sample: PBMCs, taken before TCRalphabeta/CD19-depleted stem cell transplant. This receptor was identified in a girl under three years old with combined immunodeficiency, due to receive a stem cell transplant.

The CDR3 reads as follows: CATRTLPGQGDNTEAFF. The DNA sequence is given as TGTGCCACCAGGACCCTCCCCGGACAGGGAGATAACACTGAAGCTTTCTTT. This sequence uses TRBV15 and TRBJ1-1, with 8 bases in between that match TRBD1. According to the germline V gene (reference sequence), CDR1 reads LNHNV and CDR2 reads YYDKDF. The germline V and J ends show losses of 6 bases and 2 bases respectively, and no gene match explains 14 bases of the junction. The CDR3 measures 17 amino acids from cysteine to phenylalanine. Just the 51-base CDR3 DNA is kept, in frame starting at base 1.